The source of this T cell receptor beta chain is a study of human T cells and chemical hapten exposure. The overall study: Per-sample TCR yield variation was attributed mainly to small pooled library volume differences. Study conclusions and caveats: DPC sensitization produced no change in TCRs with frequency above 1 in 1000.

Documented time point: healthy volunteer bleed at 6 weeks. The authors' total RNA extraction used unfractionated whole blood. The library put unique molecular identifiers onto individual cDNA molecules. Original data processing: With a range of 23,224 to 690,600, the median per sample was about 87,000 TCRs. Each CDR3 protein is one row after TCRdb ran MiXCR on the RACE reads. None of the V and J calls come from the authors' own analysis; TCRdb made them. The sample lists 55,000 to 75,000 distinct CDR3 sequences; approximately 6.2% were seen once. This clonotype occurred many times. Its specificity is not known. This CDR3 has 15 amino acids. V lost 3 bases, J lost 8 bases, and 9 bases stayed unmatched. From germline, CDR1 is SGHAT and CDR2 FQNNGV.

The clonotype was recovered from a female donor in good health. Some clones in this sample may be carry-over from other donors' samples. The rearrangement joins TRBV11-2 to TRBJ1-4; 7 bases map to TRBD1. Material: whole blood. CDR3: CASSLVTGRGEKLFF. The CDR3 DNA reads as TGTGCCAGCAGCTTGGTGACAGGGAGAGGGGAAAAACTGTTTTTT. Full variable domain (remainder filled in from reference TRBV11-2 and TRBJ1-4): EAGVAQSPRYKIIEKRQSVAFWCNPISGHATLYWYQQILGQGPKLLIQFQNNGVVDDSQLPKDRFSAERLKGVDSTLKIQPAKLEDSAVYLCASSLVTGRGEKLFFGSGTQLSVL.